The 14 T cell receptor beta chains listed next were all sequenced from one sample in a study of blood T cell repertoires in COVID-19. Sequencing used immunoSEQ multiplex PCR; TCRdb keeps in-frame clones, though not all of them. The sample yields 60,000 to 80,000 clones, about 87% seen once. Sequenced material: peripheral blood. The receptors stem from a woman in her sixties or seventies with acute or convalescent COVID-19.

This chain's CDR3 is CATSGVGAAGPQHF. Written as DNA, the CDR3 is TGTGCCACCAGTGGTGTTGGGGCGGCCGGGCCCCAGCATTTT. V usage is TRBV24-1 and J usage is TRBJ1-5; weak D call: TRBD1 (5 bases). Trimming stripped 5 bases from V and 9 bases from J, with 16 bases between. From germline, CDR1 is KGHDR and CDR2 SFDVKD. This CDR3 is built from 14 residues.

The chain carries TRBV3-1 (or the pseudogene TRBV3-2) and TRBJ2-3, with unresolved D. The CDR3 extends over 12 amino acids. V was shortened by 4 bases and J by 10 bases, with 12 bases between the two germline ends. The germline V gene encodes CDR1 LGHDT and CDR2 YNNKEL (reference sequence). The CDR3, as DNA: TGTGCCAGCAGCCCGTCACCGCAGGCGCAGTATTTT. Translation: CASSPSPQAQYF.

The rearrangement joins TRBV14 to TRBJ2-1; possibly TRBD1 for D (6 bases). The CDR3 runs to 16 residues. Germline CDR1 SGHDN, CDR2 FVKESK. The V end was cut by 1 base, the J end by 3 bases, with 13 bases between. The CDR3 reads CASSQVVQGIYNEQFF. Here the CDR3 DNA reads TGTGCCAGCAGCCAAGTGGTCCAGGGGATCTACAATGAGCAGTTCTTC. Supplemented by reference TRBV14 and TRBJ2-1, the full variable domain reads EAGVTQFPSHSVIEKGQTVTLRCDPISGHDNLYWYRRVMGKEIKFLLHFVKESKQDESGMPNNRFLAERTGGTYSTLKVQPAELEDSGVYFCASSQVVQGIYNEQFFGPGTRLTVL.

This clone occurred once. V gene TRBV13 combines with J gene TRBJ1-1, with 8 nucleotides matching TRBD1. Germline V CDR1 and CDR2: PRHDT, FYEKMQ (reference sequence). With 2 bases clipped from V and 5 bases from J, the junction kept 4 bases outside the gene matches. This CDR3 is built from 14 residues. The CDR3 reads CASSLYRGTTEAFF. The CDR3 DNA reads TGTGCCAGCAGCTTATACAGGGGGACAACTGAAGCTTTCTTT.

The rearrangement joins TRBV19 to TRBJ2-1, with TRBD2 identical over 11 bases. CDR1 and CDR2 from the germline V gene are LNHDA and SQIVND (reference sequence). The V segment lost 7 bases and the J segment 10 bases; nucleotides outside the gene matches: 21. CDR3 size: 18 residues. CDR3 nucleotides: TGTGCCAGTACCCCAGGGGGCCCCGGGACTAGCGGCTTTGGGGAGCAGTTCTTC. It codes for CASTPGGPGTSGFGEQFF. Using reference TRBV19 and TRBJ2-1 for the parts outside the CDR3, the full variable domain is DGGITQSPKYLFRKEGQNVTLSCEQNLNHDAMYWYRQDPGQGLRLIYYSQIVNDFQKGDIAEGYSVSREKKESFPLTVTSAQKNPTAFYLCASTPGGPGTSGFGEQFFGPGTRLTVL.

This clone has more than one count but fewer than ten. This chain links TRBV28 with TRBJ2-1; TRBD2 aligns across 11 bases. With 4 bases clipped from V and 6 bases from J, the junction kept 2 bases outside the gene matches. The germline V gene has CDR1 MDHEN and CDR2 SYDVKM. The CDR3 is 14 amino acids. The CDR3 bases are TGTGCCAGCAGTTCCGGACTAGCGGGCAATGAGCAGTTCTTC. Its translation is CASSSGLAGNEQFF. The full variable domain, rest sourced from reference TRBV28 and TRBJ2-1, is DVKVTQSSRYLVKRTGEKVFLECVQDMDHENMFWYRQDPGLGLRLIYFSYDVKMKEKGDIPEGYSVSREKKERFSLILESASTNQTSMYLCASSSGLAGNEQFFGPGTRLTVL.

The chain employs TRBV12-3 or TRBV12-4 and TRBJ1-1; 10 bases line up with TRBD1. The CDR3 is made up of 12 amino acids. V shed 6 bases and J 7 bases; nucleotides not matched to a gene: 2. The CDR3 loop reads CASRRDRGEAFF. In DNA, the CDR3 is TGTGCCAGCAGACGGGACAGGGGTGAAGCTTTCTTT.

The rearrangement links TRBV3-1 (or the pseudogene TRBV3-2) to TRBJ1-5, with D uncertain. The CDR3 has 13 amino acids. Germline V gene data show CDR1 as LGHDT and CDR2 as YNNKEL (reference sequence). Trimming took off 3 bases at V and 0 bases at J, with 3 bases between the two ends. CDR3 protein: CASSHGSNQPQHF. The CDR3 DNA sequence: TGTGCCAGCAGCCACGGTAGCAATCAGCCCCAGCATTTT.

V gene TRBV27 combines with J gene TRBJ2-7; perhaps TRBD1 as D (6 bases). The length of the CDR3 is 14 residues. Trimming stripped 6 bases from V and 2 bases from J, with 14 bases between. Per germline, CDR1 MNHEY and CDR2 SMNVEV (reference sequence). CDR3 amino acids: CASSYVGQPYEQYF. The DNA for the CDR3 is TGTGCCAGCAGCTACGTTGGACAGCCCTACGAGCAGTACTTC.

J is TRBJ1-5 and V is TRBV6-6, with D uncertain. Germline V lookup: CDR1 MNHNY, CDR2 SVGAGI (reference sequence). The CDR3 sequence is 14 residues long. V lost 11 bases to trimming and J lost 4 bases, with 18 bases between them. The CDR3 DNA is TGTGCCTGCGACCGGGAGCCAGTGAATCAGCCCCAGCATTTT. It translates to CACDREPVNQPQHF.

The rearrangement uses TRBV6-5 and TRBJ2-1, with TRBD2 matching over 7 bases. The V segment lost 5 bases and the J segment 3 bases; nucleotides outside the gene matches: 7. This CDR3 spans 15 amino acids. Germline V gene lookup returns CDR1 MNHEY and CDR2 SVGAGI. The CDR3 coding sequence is TGTGCCAGCAGTAAAATTGGCGGGGGCTACAATGAGCAGTTCTTC. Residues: CASSKIGGGYNEQFF.

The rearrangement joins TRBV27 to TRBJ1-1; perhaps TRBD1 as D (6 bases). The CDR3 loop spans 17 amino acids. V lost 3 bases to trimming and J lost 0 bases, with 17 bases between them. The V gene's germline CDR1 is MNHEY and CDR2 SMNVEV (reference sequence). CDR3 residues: CASSFYALRDMNTEAFF. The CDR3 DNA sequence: TGTGCCAGCAGTTTTTACGCCCTCCGGGACATGAACACTGAAGCTTTCTTT.

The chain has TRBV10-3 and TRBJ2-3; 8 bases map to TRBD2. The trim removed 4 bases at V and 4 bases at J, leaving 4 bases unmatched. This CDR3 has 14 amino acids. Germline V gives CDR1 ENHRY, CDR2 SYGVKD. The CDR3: CAISVGGEADTQYF. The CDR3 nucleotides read TGTGCCATCAGTGTCGGGGGGGAGGCAGATACGCAGTATTTT.

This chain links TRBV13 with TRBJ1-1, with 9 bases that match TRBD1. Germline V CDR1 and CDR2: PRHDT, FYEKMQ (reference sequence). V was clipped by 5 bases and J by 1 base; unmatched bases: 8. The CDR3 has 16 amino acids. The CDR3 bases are TGTGCCAGCAGCCTCCGCGGGGGACAGGGGAACACTGAAGCTTTCTTT. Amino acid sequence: CASSLRGGQGNTEAFF.